This TCR beta chain was sequenced during a study of OX40 agonist ivuxolimab in advanced cancers. Study context: Of the patients, three showed partial responses, one with hepatocellular carcinoma and two with cutaneous melanoma.

Comment on this clone: Its antigen is unidentified.

Clones were sequenced by immunoSEQ multiplex PCR, and TCRdb holds only the in-frame ones, with some missing. This sample has over 35,000 clones, with about 82% found just once. General observations from the study: Averaged across samples, CD8+ T cells carried more expanded clones than CD4+ did. Both blood CD4+ and CD8+ T cells showed clonal growth by week 6 at 0.1 to 3.0 mg/kg. Among some nonresponders, normalized T-cell clonal expansion was also low.

CDR1 is SGHVS and CDR2 is FNYEAQ in the germline V gene. This CDR3 is 17 amino acids long. V trimming: 6 bases; J trimming: 4 bases; junction bases outside the gene matches: 9. The source of this sequence is an adult with an advanced solid tumor such as melanoma, head and neck, liver or kidney cancer. The rearrangement links TRBV7-6 to TRBJ2-1; 13 bases line up with TRBD2. Sequences were derived from CD4+ or CD8+ T cells sorted from blood, sampled in a trial of the OX40 agonist ivuxolimab. CDR3 nucleotide sequence: TGTGCCAGCAGGAACTTTGGGACTAGCGGGGATTACAATGAGCAGTTCTTC. It specifies CASRNFGTSGDYNEQFF.